The T cell receptor (beta chain) under discussion was sequenced for a study of spatial heterogeneity in lung cancer. Across the study: There were, on average, more than ten raw-read appearances for each unique TCR and UMI combination.

This clonotype occurred many times. This CDR3 comprises 13 residues. The germline V gene encodes CDR1 SQVTM and CDR2 ANQGSEA. J gave up 5 bases and V 6 bases, and 8 bases lay outside the gene matches. One entry per CDR3 protein results from TCRdb running MiXCR on the 5' RACE reads. The table records 82,000 or so distinct CDR3 sequences, roughly 12% of them present only once. Specified time point: sample taken at primary tumor resection. Whole RNA from tumor, nontumor lung or frozen PBMC was sequenced unsorted. Untreated early-stage non-small cell lung cancer patients, over 55 in total, were the donors.

The source of this sequence is a male donor with early-stage non-small cell lung cancer. The chain recombines TRBV29-1 with TRBJ1-1; 8 bases are a match to TRBD1. Here the sequenced sample was PBMCs, taken at surgery. CDR3 sequence (DNA): TGCAGCGTCAGGGGACAGGTAGGGACTGAAGCTTTCTTT. Encoded protein: CSVRGQVGTEAFF.